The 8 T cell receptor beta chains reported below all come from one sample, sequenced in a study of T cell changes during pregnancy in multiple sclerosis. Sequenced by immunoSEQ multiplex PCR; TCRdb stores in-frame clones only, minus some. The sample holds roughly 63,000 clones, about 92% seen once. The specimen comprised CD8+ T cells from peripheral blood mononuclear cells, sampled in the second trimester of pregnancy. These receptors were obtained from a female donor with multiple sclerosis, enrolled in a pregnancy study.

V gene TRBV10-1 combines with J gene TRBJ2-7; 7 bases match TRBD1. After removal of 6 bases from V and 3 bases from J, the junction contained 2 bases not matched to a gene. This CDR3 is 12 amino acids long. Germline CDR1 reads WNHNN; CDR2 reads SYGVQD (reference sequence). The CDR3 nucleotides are TGCGCCAGCAGGGGGGACAGCTACGAGCAGTACTTC. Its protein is CASRGDSYEQYF.

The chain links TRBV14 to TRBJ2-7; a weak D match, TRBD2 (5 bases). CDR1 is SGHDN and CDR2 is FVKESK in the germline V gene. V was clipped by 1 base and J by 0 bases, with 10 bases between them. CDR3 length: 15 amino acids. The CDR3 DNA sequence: TGTGCCAGCAGCCAAGTAGGCGGGCCCTCCTACGAGCAGTACTTC. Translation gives CASSQVGGPSYEQYF.

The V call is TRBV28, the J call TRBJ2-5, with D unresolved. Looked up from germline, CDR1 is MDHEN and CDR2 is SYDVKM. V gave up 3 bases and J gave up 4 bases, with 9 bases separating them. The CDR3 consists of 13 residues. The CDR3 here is CASSLVRGETQYF. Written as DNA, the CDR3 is TGTGCCAGCAGTTTGGTCAGAGGAGAGACCCAGTACTTC.

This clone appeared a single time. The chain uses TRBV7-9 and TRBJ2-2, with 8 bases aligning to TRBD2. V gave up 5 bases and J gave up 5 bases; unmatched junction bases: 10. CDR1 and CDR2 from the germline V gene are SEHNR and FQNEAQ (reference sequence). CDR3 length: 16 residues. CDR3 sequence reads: CASSLTGTGGTGELFF. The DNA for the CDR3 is TGTGCCAGCAGCCTCACTGGGACGGGAGGGACCGGGGAGCTGTTTTTT. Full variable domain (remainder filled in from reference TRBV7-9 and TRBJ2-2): DTGVSQNPRHKITKRGQNVTFRCDPISEHNRLYWYRQTLGQGPEFLTYFQNEAQLEKSRLLSDRFSAERPKGSFSTLEIQRTEQGDSAMYLCASSLTGTGGTGELFFGEGSRLTVL.

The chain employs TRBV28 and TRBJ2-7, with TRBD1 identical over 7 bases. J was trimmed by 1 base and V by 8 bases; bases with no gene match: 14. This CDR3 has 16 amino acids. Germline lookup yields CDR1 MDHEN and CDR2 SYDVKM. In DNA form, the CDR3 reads TGTGCCAGCGGAATCCGACAGGGTTCCCCTTCCTACGAGCAGTACTTC. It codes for CASGIRQGSPSYEQYF.

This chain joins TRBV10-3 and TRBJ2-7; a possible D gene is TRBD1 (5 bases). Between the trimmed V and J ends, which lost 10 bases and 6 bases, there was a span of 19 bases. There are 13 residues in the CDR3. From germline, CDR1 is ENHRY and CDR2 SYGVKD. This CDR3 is CATADIGRREQYF. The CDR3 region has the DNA TGTGCCACCGCGGACATCGGTAGGCGCGAGCAGTACTTC.

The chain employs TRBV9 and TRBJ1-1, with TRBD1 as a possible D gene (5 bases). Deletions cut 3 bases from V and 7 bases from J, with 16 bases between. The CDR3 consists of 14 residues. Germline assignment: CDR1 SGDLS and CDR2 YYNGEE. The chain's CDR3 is CASSAQDSRSEAFF. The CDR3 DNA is TGTGCCAGCAGCGCTCAAGACAGCAGGAGTGAAGCTTTCTTT. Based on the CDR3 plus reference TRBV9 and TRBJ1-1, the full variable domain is DSGVTQTPKHLITATGQRVTLRCSPRSGDLSVYWYQQSLDQGLQFLIQYYNGEERAKGNILERFSAQQFPDLHSELNLSSLELGDSALYFCASSAQDSRSEAFFGQGTRLTVV.

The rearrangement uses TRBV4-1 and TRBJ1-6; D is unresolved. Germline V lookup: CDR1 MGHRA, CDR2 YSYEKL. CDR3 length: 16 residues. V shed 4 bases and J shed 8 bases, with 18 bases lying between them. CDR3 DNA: TGCGCCAGCAGCCGCGTTTGGGCAGGCCAGGATTCACCCCTCCACTTT. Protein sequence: CASSRVWAGQDSPLHF.